This entry lists 10 T cell receptor beta chains sequenced from one sample in a study of T-cell memory formation after mild COVID-19. From the 5' RACE reads, TCRdb called clonotypes with MiXCR, one entry per CDR3 protein. The sample gives 410,000 or so distinct CDR3 sequences, 20% to 25% of which show up once; roughly 13% is in the top ten. The sequenced material came from PBMCs or a T cell subset sorted from them (not recorded which). The receptor set was obtained from an adult woman who had mild COVID-19 (a few samples of this study predate the infection). Cell type and time point are not known.

Ten or more counts support this clonotype. The chain recombines TRBV30 with TRBJ2-7; 11 nucleotides match TRBD2. With V trimmed by 5 bases and J by 6 bases, 9 bases remained unmatched. Germline V gene lookup returns CDR1 GTSNPN and CDR2 SVGIG (reference sequence). This CDR3 is built from 14 residues. The DNA of the CDR3 is TGTGCCTGGTGTATCCCCGGGACTAGCGGCGAGCAGTACTTC. As protein: CAWCIPGTSGEQYF.

J is TRBJ2-3 and V is TRBV7-6; 8 positions agree with TRBD2. CDR3 length equals 17 residues. Germline V gives CDR1 SGHVS, CDR2 FNYEAQ. The V and J ends lost 2 bases and 2 bases, in that order; junction bases with no gene match: 9. The CDR3 DNA sequence: TGTGCCAGCAGCTTAAGATTGGTAGCGGGAATCACAGATACGCAGTATTTT. Translation: CASSLRLVAGITDTQYF. The full variable domain, with the rest looked up from reference TRBV7-6 and TRBJ2-3, is GAGVSQSPRYKVTKRGQDVALRCDPISGHVSLYWYRQALGQGPEFLTYFNYEAQQDKSGLPNDRFSAERPEGSISTLTIQRTEQRDSAMYRCASSLRLVAGITDTQYFGPGTRLTVL.

This sequence joins TRBV2 and TRBJ2-3; 11 bases map to TRBD2. V was pared by 4 bases and J by 2 bases, with 2 bases of the junction left unmatched. Germline V gives CDR1 SNHLY, CDR2 FYNNEI. This CDR3 spans 15 amino acids. The CDR3 loop is CASSATSGTTDTQYF. In nucleotides, the CDR3 is TGTGCCAGCAGTGCGACTAGCGGGACCACAGATACGCAGTATTTT.

V gene TRBV7-9 combines with J gene TRBJ1-2; 9 bases are shared with TRBD1. V lost 4 bases, J lost 3 bases, and 6 bases stayed unmatched. The CDR3 has 15 amino acids. CDR1 and CDR2 from the germline V gene are SEHNR and FQNEAQ (reference sequence). This CDR3 is CASSSPTGGDYGYTF. The CDR3 DNA reads TGTGCCAGCAGCTCGCCCACAGGGGGCGACTATGGCTACACCTTC.

The chain recombines TRBV5-1 with TRBJ2-3; D gene ambiguous. The V end lost 4 bases, the J end lost 6 bases, and 18 bases lay between the germline ends. The CDR3 spans 15 residues. Germline values: CDR1 SGHRS, CDR2 YFSETQ. The CDR3 region is CASSPGGIKADTQYF. The CDR3 coding sequence is TGCGCCAGCAGCCCGGGTGGGATCAAGGCGGATACGCAGTATTTT.

This clonotype has just a few counts. The chain is built from TRBV4-1 and TRBJ1-3, with D possibly being TRBD1 (5 bases). Germline V gives CDR1 MGHRA, CDR2 YSYEKL. The V end lost 0 bases, the J end lost 2 bases, and 14 bases lay between the germline ends. The length of the CDR3 is 17 residues. CDR3 sequence reads: CASSQEGTTDTGNTIYF. The CDR3 DNA reads TGCGCCAGCAGCCAAGAAGGCACGACGGACACTGGAAACACCATATATTTT.

This clonotype was observed a handful of times. The chain carries TRBV7-3 and TRBJ2-3; 10 nucleotides agree with TRBD1. This CDR3 is built from 17 residues. J was trimmed by 4 bases and V by 2 bases; bases with no gene match: 9. CDR1 is SGHTA and CDR2 is FQGTGA in the germline V gene. The CDR3 sequence: CASSLHLLGTGADTQYF. The CDR3 bases are TGTGCCAGCAGCTTACACCTCCTAGGGACAGGGGCAGATACGCAGTATTTT.

Here the CDR3 reads CSARTPTFYEQYF. The DNA for the CDR3 is TGCAGTGCTAGGACTCCAACCTTCTACGAGCAGTACTTC. The chain uses TRBV20-1 and TRBJ2-7; D remains unclear. The CDR3 runs 13 residues. V lost 3 bases and J 3 bases, leaving 12 bases between the germline ends. Germline CDR1 is DFQATT and CDR2 is SNEGSKA (reference sequence).

This clonotype was recorded many times. The rearrangement links TRBV20-1 to TRBJ2-3; 9 bases map to TRBD1. Trimming removed 4 bases from V and 5 bases from J; junction bases left unmatched: 16. This CDR3 spans 17 amino acids. The V gene's germline CDR1 is DFQATT and CDR2 SNEGSKA (reference sequence). The CDR3, as DNA: TGCAGTGCTATGCCCGGGACAGGGACGCCCCGGGGAGATACGCAGTATTTT. Translated: CSAMPGTGTPRGDTQYF.

The chain recombines TRBV24-1 with TRBJ2-1; D gene ambiguous. The CDR3 is 12 residues long. Between the trimmed V and J ends, which lost 6 bases and 4 bases, there was a span of 6 bases. Germline-derived CDR1 and CDR2 are KGHDR and SFDVKD. The CDR3 region is CATSRSYNEQFF. CDR3 in DNA: TGTGCCACCAGTCGGAGTTACAATGAGCAGTTCTTC.